Following are 30 T cell receptor beta chains from one sample sequenced in a study of T cell clonality in common variable immunodeficiency. These receptors lack a known antigen. Study findings and constraints: Common variable immunodeficiency TCR beta sequences reportedly had fewer deletions and N-nucleotide insertions.

Sequenced by immunoSEQ multiplex PCR; TCRdb stores in-frame clones only, minus some. The sample has 25,000 to 30,000 clones, none seen only once. Sequencing used peripheral blood mononuclear cells. All receptors come from a human donor with common variable immunodeficiency.

This clone came up a few times. The CDR3 is cut off 3 residues early in the read; its end comes from the germline J gene. The chain is built from TRBV20-1 and TRBJ2-7; possibly TRBD2 for D (6 bases). Trimming removed 6 bases at V and 2 bases at J, with 11 bases between. The CDR3 totals 12 residues. In germline, CDR1 is DFQATT, CDR2 SNEGSKA (reference sequence). Here the CDR3 reads CSAPGLTYEQYF. Partial CDR3 DNA: TGCAGTGCACCGGGACTGACCTACGAG.

This clone was found a few times. The read finishes 3 residues shy of the CDR3 end, and the germline J gene is used to complete it. The chain is built from TRBV18 and TRBJ2-5; 7 nucleotides line up with TRBD2. Trimming removed 3 bases from V and 5 bases from J; junction bases left unmatched: 15. Per germline, CDR1 KGHSH and CDR2 LQKENI. CDR3 length equals 17 residues. The sequenced part of the CDR3 DNA is TGTGCCAGCTCACCTTCGACGGGGGGTCAGTTCCGGGAGACC. Translation gives CASSPSTGGQFRET. The entire CDR3 sequence reads CASSPSTGGQFRETQYF.

This clone was picked up a small number of times. The CDR3 end is not reached by the read, which stops 3 residues before it; the germline J gene fills it in. This rearrangement joins TRBV11-3 to TRBJ2-3; tentative D call: TRBD2 (7 bases). The length of the CDR3 is 15 residues. Germline CDR1 SGHNT, CDR2 YENEEA. Deletions cut 3 bases from V and 5 bases from J, with 15 bases between. Incomplete CDR3 DNA: TGTGCCAGCAGCTTTGGCGGGGGCCAGGGAGATACG. Encoded protein: CASSFGGGQGDT. The whole CDR3 sequence reads CASSFGGGQGDTQYF.

This clone has ten or more counts. The missing CDR3 end, 3 residues past where the read stops, is filled in from the germline J gene. This chain connects TRBV6-1 to TRBJ2-1; 10 bases map to TRBD2. Germline trimming cut 4 bases from V and 5 bases from J; bases unmatched to any gene: 5. The CDR3 has 15 amino acids. Germline V CDR1 and CDR2: MNHNS, SASEGT. The covered CDR3 bases are TGTGCCAGCAGTGGGCAAGCGGGGGGGAACAATGAG. Encoded protein: CASSGQAGGNNE. In full, the CDR3 is CASSGQAGGNNEQFF.

This clone turned up a few times. The read finishes 3 residues shy of the CDR3 end, and the germline J gene is used to complete it. The V gene is TRBV7-9, the J gene TRBJ1-6; D unclear. The CDR3 runs 15 residues. Per the germline V gene, CDR1 is SEHNR and CDR2 is FQNEAQ (reference sequence). Trimming removed 1 base at V and 0 bases at J, with 4 bases between. Incomplete CDR3 DNA: TGTGCCAGCAGCTTAGATAGCTCCTATAATTCACCC. This translates into CASSLDSSYNSP. The CDR3 in full is CASSLDSSYNSPLHF.

This clone appeared many times. Sequencing ends 3 residues short of the CDR3 end; the germline J gene provides the rest. V is TRBV30 and J is TRBJ1-2; D uncertain. Germline CDR1 and CDR2: GTSNPN and SVGIG (reference sequence). Trimming cost V 4 bases and J 4 bases, with 7 bases left between them. This CDR3 has 11 amino acids. The sequenced part of the CDR3 DNA is TGTGCCTGGACGAGGGTCTATGGC. It is translated as CAWTRVYG. The whole CDR3 is CAWTRVYGYTF.

This clone was counted many times. Read data end 3 residues before the CDR3 end; the end is taken from the germline J gene. The V gene is TRBV5-1, the J gene TRBJ2-5; D may be TRBD2 (5 bases). The CDR3 is 15 residues long. Germline CDR1 SGHRS, CDR2 YFSETQ. Trimming removed 4 bases at V and 1 base at J, with 14 bases between. The CDR3 reads CASSPPLAPQETQYF. The sequenced part of the CDR3 DNA is TGCGCCAGCAGCCCCCCTCTAGCTCCCCAAGAGACC.

This clone showed up many times. The read terminates 3 residues ahead of where the CDR3 ends, so the germline J gene completes it. The chain carries TRBV7-2 and TRBJ1-6, with 8 bases fitting TRBD1. This CDR3 comprises 16 residues. Germline CDR1 reads SGHTA; CDR2 reads FQGNSA. After removal of 0 bases from V and 8 bases from J, the junction contained 6 bases not matched to a gene. CDR3 bases read: TGTGCCAGCAGCTTAGCGAGGGACAGGATATATTCACCC. Translating gives CASSLARDRIYSP. The whole CDR3 protein reads CASSLARDRIYSPLHF. Full variable domain (rest looked up from reference TRBV7-2 and TRBJ1-6): GAGVSQSPSNKVTEKGKDVELRCDPISGHTALYWYRQSLGQGLEFLIYFQGNSAPDKSGLPSDRFSAERTGGSVSTLTIQRTQQEDSAVYLCASSLARDRIYSPLHFGNGTRLTVT.

This clone appeared a few times. The CDR3 bases that were read are TGTGCCAGCAGCCCGCCGGGGGGGGCCGGGGCTAGTGAG. Its protein is CASSPPGGAGASE. The whole CDR3 is CASSPPGGAGASEQFF. This rearrangement joins TRBV7-6 to TRBJ2-1; 8 bases agree with TRBD2. Coverage ceases 3 residues before the CDR3 finishes, and the germline J gene fills in the end. The CDR3 is 16 residues long. Trimming at V came to 5 bases and at J to 9 bases, leaving 15 bases not matched to a gene. CDR1 and CDR2 (germline): SGHVS, FNYEAQ.

At least ten counts were recorded for this clone. The read comes to an end 3 residues before the CDR3 does, leaving the germline J gene to fill in the end. The rearrangement links TRBV20-1 to TRBJ2-1; 7 nucleotides agree with TRBD1. Germline CDR1 DFQATT, CDR2 SNEGSKA (reference sequence). CDR3 length: 12 amino acids. After removal of 4 bases from V and 8 bases from J, the junction contained 5 bases not matched to a gene. CDR3 DNA (partial): TGCAGTGCTACCGACAGGGACCATGAG. It specifies CSATDRDHE. The full CDR3 sequence reads CSATDRDHEQFF.

This clone was seen repeatedly, ten times or more. The read stops 3 residues short of the end of the CDR3; the missing end is completed from the germline J gene. The rearrangement uses TRBV10-3 and TRBJ2-2; perhaps TRBD1 as D (5 bases). With 8 bases removed from V and 1 base from J, the gap between germline ends came to 8 bases. The germline gives CDR1 ENHRY, CDR2 SYGVKD. CDR3 length: 13 residues. Incomplete CDR3 DNA: TGTGCCATCCAGACAGAGAACACCGGGGAG. It encodes CAIQTENTGE. The full CDR3 protein reads CAIQTENTGELFF.

This clone was observed at least ten times. The CDR3 is cut off 3 residues early in the read; its end comes from the germline J gene. The rearrangement uses TRBV15 and TRBJ2-7, with unresolved D. V was pared by 4 bases and J by 6 bases, with 10 bases between. CDR3 length equals 12 residues. Germline V CDR1 and CDR2: LNHNV, YYDKDF (reference sequence). CDR3 DNA (partial): TGTGCCACCAGCATAGGAAAGGGCGAG. The encoded protein is CATSIGKGE. The whole CDR3 protein is CATSIGKGEQYF. The full variable domain, completed using reference TRBV15 and TRBJ2-7, is DAMVIQNPRYQVTQFGKPVTLSCSQTLNHNVMYWYQQKSSQAPKLLFHYYDKDFNNEADTPDNFQSRRPNTSFCFLDIRSPGLGDTAMYLCATSIGKGEQYFGPGTRLTVT.

This clone was seen only a few times. Partial CDR3 DNA: TGTGCCAGCTCTCACGAGCGGGGGGGCCAGACAGATACG. Its protein product is CASSHERGGQTDT. The whole CDR3 sequence is CASSHERGGQTDTQYF. J is TRBJ2-3 and V is TRBV18, with 10 bases lining up with TRBD2. Read sequence stops 3 residues before the CDR3 end, and the germline J gene provides the missing end. This CDR3 has 16 residues. Germline V lookup: CDR1 KGHSH, CDR2 LQKENI. The V and J ends lost 6 bases and 3 bases, in that order; junction bases with no gene match: 9.

This clone was found many times. Here the CDR3 reads CSALTEFYGYTF. The DNA read from the CDR3 is TGCAGTGCTTTGACAGAGTTCTATGGC. The V gene is TRBV20-1, the J gene TRBJ1-2, with D tentatively TRBD1 (5 bases). The sequenced fragment ends 3 residues before the CDR3 boundary, so the rest is inferred from the germline J gene. Germline CDR1 reads DFQATT; CDR2 reads SNEGSKA (reference sequence). This CDR3 has 12 residues. V was shortened by 5 bases and J by 4 bases, with 11 bases between the two germline ends.

As regards this clone: Coverage ceases 3 residues before the CDR3 finishes, and the germline J gene fills in the end. V is TRBV6-4 and J is TRBJ2-1, with 7 bases identical to TRBD2. Germline V gene sequence: CDR1 MRHNA, CDR2 SNTAGT. J gave up 6 bases and V 5 bases, and 7 bases lay outside the gene matches. CDR3 length: 14 residues. This chain's CDR3 is CASSTGGGGNEQFF. The covered CDR3 bases are TGTGCCAGCAGTACGGGGGGAGGAGGCAATGAG.

Turning to this clone: The read comes to an end 3 residues before the CDR3 does, leaving the germline J gene to fill in the end. The rearrangement uses TRBV7-8 and TRBJ2-1; 8 bases map to TRBD2. Per the germline V gene, CDR1 is SGHVS and CDR2 is FQNEAQ. V was pared by 5 bases and J by 0 bases, with 6 bases of the junction left unmatched. This CDR3 has 16 residues. This CDR3 reads CASSPFRGGSYNEQFF. CDR3 DNA (partial): TGTGCCAGCAGCCCCTTTCGGGGGGGCTCCTACAATGAG.

About this clone: The read falls 3 residues short of the CDR3 end, and the missing part is taken from the germline J gene. The rearrangement links TRBV7-9 to TRBJ1-6; D ambiguous. Germline CDR1 is SEHNR and CDR2 is FQNEAQ (reference sequence). The V gene lost 7 bases and the J gene lost 0 bases, with 10 bases spanning the gap. The CDR3 extends over 15 amino acids. The part of the CDR3 DNA that was read is TGTGCCAGCACCACTGCGAGCTCCTATAATTCACCC. Translating it yields CASTTASSYNSP. The complete CDR3 protein is CASTTASSYNSPLHF.

By proportion, this clone is medium-sized. The read falls 3 residues short of the CDR3 end, and the missing part is taken from the germline J gene. V usage is TRBV20-1 and J usage is TRBJ2-7, with D unclear. Germline CDR1 reads DFQATT; CDR2 reads SNEGSKA (reference sequence). V dropped 2 bases and J dropped 4 bases, with 12 bases sitting between them. This CDR3 is built from 13 residues. CDR3 residues: CSARRGIDYEQYF. CDR3 DNA, as far as it was read: TGCAGTGCTAGACGCGGAATAGATTACGAG.

Only a few counts were recorded for this clone. The read terminates 3 residues before the CDR3 end, so the remaining end is supplied by the germline J gene. The chain has TRBV19 and TRBJ2-2, with 10 nucleotides matching TRBD1. Germline V gene lookup returns CDR1 LNHDA and CDR2 SQIVND (reference sequence). J lost 1 base, V lost 3 bases, and 8 bases had no gene match. The CDR3 spans 18 residues. CDR3 amino acids: CASSIGDRGSLNTGELFF. The CDR3 bases that were read are TGTGCCAGTAGTATTGGGGACAGGGGCTCTCTGAACACCGGGGAG.

Many counts were recorded for this clone. Partial CDR3 DNA: TGTGCCAGCTCACCAATGGGACTAGCGGGACAAGAGACC. Translating it yields CASSPMGLAGQET. In full, the CDR3 is CASSPMGLAGQETQYF. The V gene is TRBV18, the J gene TRBJ2-5, with 13 bases matching TRBD2. The CDR3 end is not reached by the read, which stops 3 residues before it; the germline J gene fills it in. CDR3 length equals 16 residues. Germline CDR1 reads KGHSH; CDR2 reads LQKENI. V lost 2 bases to trimming and J lost 2 bases; unmatched junction nucleotides: 2.

This clone has just a few counts. The read comes to an end 3 residues before the CDR3 does, leaving the germline J gene to fill in the end. The chain links TRBV7-3 to TRBJ2-2, with 10 bases fitting TRBD1. Per the germline V gene, CDR1 is SGHTA and CDR2 is FQGTGA. V lost 3 bases, J lost 7 bases, and 2 bases stayed unmatched. This CDR3 contains 14 residues. The sequenced CDR3 bases are TGTGCCAGCAGCTTGGACAGGGGGATCGGGGAG. This translates into CASSLDRGIGE. The whole CDR3 reads CASSLDRGIGELFF.

This clone was seen many times. The read terminates 3 residues ahead of where the CDR3 ends, so the germline J gene completes it. The rearrangement uses TRBV7-2 and TRBJ1-1, with no clear D. V was trimmed by 1 base and J by 1 base, leaving 4 bases between them. This CDR3 is built from 13 residues. Germline loops: CDR1 SGHTA, CDR2 FQGNSA. The CDR3 sequence is CASSLEGNTEAFF. The part of the CDR3 DNA that was read is TGTGCCAGCAGCTTAGAAGGGAACACTGAA.

In its sample, this clone was seen a few times. The read ends 3 residues shy of where the CDR3 ends; the end is completed using the germline J gene. The V gene is TRBV19, the J gene TRBJ1-6, with 9 positions matching TRBD1. J gave up 9 bases and V 8 bases, and 11 bases lay outside the gene matches. Per the germline V gene, CDR1 is LNHDA and CDR2 is SQIVND (reference sequence). The CDR3 spans 15 residues. The CDR3 bases that were read are TGTGCCAGTGGAGAACAACAGGGGGCAGGTTCACCC. It translates to CASGEQQGAGSP. The complete CDR3 protein is CASGEQQGAGSPLHF.

This clone was detected ten times or more. The CDR3 end falls 3 residues outside the read, so it is completed with the germline J gene. The chain combines TRBV20-1 with TRBJ1-1; 7 bases are shared with TRBD1. CDR3 length equals 11 residues. Germline V lookup: CDR1 DFQATT, CDR2 SNEGSKA (reference sequence). Trimming took 6 bases from V and 7 from J; bases not matched to a gene: 5. The DNA read from the CDR3 is TGCAGTGCCACAGGGGACTTTGAA. Amino acids: CSATGDFE. The whole CDR3 sequence reads CSATGDFEAFF.

A word on this clone: The DNA ends 3 residues before the CDR3 does, and the rest of the CDR3 is filled in from the germline J gene. Other nucleotide sequences from this sample produce the same CDR3. This chain joins TRBV7-9 and TRBJ2-7; the match to TRBD1 covers 8 bases. From germline, CDR1 is SEHNR and CDR2 FQNEAQ (reference sequence). This CDR3 contains 13 residues. Unmatched junction bases numbered 3, after V lost 5 bases and J lost 3 bases. CDR3: CASSLGQDYEQYF. The part of the CDR3 DNA that was read is TGTGCCAGCAGCCTGGGACAGGACTACGAG.

This clone was seen many times. The CDR3 end is not reached by the read, which stops 3 residues before it; the germline J gene fills it in. The J gene is TRBJ2-7, the V gene TRBV19; 7 nucleotides agree with TRBD1. The length of the CDR3 is 11 residues. Trimming at V came to 8 bases and at J to 6 bases, leaving 4 bases not matched to a gene. Germline V gene lookup returns CDR1 LNHDA and CDR2 SQIVND (reference sequence). The sequenced CDR3 bases are TGTGCCAGTTCCACAGGGGTCGAG. This encodes CASSTGVE. The entire CDR3 is CASSTGVEQYF.

A few counts support this clone. The DNA ends 3 residues before the CDR3 does, and the rest of the CDR3 is filled in from the germline J gene. This sequence joins TRBV18 and TRBJ1-1; 10 bases map to TRBD1. V lost 4 bases, J lost 5 bases, and 1 base stayed unmatched. CDR1 is KGHSH and CDR2 is LQKENI in the germline V gene. The CDR3 extends over 13 amino acids. The CDR3 DNA, read in part, is TGTGCCAGCTCACTGGGACAGGGGACTGAA. Its translation: CASSLGQGTE. The whole CDR3 protein is CASSLGQGTEAFF.

In this sample, this clone turned up many times. The read terminates 3 residues ahead of where the CDR3 ends, so the germline J gene completes it. The chain joins TRBV7-2 to TRBJ2-3, with D unclear. Looked up from germline, CDR1 is SGHTA and CDR2 is FQGNSA. This CDR3 is 15 amino acids long. Between the trimmed V and J ends, which lost 5 bases and 3 bases, there was a span of 15 bases. The CDR3 bases that were read are TGTGCCAGCAGCCCCGACAAGGTGATTACAGATACG. Translated: CASSPDKVITDT. The whole CDR3 region reads CASSPDKVITDTQYF.

On this clone: The CDR3 end falls 3 residues outside the read, so it is completed with the germline J gene. The chain has TRBV18 and TRBJ1-6; TRBD1 matches 8 bases. There are 14 residues in the CDR3. J was trimmed by 7 bases and V by 3 bases; bases with no gene match: 2. Germline assignment: CDR1 KGHSH and CDR2 LQKENI. The covered CDR3 bases are TGTGCCAGCTCACCCGGACAGGGAAATTCACCC. It specifies CASSPGQGNSP. The entire CDR3 is CASSPGQGNSPLHF.

This clone came up a few times. The read ends 3 residues before the CDR3 terminus; that terminus is restored from the germline J gene. J is TRBJ2-7 and V is TRBV30; 10 positions match TRBD1. This CDR3 has 15 amino acids. The germline CDR1 and CDR2 sequences are GTSNPN and SVGIG (reference sequence). Germline trimming cut 4 bases from V and 5 bases from J; bases unmatched to any gene: 11. CDR3 loop: CAWKGLPGQGHEQYF. Incomplete CDR3 DNA: TGTGCCTGGAAGGGTCTTCCGGGACAGGGGCACGAG.